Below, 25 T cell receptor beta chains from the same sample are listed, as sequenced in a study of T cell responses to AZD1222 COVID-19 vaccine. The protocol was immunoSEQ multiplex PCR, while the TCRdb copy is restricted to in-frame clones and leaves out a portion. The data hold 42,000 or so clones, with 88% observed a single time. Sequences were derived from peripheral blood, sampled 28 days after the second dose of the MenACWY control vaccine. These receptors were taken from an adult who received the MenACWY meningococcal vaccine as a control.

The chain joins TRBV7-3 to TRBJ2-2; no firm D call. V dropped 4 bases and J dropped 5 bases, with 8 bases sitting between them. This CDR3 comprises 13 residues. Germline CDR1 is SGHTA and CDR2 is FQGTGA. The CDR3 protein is CASSSFATGELFF. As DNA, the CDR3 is TGTGCCAGCAGCTCCTTTGCTACCGGGGAGCTGTTTTTT.

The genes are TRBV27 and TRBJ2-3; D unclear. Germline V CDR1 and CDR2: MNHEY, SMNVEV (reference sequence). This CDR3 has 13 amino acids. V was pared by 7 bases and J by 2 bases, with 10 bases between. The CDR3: CASTRSPTDTQYF. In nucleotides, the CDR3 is TGTGCCAGCACGAGGTCCCCCACAGATACGCAGTATTTT.

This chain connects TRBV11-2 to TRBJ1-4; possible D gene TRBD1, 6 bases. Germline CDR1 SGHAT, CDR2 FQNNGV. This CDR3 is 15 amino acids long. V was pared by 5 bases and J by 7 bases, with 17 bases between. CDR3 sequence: CASSRGAGEGEKLFF. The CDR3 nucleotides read TGTGCCAGCAGCCGTGGTGCAGGGGAGGGTGAAAAACTGTTTTTT.

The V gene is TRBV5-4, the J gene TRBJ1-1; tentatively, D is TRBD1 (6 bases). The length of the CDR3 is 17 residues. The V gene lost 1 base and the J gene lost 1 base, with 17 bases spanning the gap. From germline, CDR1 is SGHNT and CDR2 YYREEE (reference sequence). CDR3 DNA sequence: TGTGCCAGCAGCTTGTCTTCAGGGATCAGGGGGAACACTGAAGCTTTCTTT. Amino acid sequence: CASSLSSGIRGNTEAFF.

In DNA, the CDR3 is TGTGCCAGCAGCTATAGCGGGAGAGGCACCGGGGAGCTGTTTTTT. Protein sequence: CASSYSGRGTGELFF. This chain connects TRBV2 to TRBJ2-2, with 9 bases lining up with TRBD2. The V segment lost 6 bases and the J segment 4 bases; nucleotides outside the gene matches: 6. This CDR3 has 15 amino acids. In germline, CDR1 is SNHLY, CDR2 FYNNEI.

This chain's CDR3 is CSGGRGGEQFF. CDR3 bases: TGCAGTGGCGGGAGAGGTGGTGAGCAGTTCTTC. V is TRBV20-1 and J is TRBJ2-1, with 7 positions matching TRBD2. CDR1 is DFQATT and CDR2 is SNEGSKA in the germline V gene (reference sequence). V shed 7 bases, J shed 9 bases, and the junction held 6 bases outside the gene matches. The CDR3 runs to 11 residues.

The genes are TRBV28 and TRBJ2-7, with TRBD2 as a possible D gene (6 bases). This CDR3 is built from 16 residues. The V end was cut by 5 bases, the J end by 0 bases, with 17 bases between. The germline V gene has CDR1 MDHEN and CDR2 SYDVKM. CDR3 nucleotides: TGTGCCAGCAGTCCCGGGACTTTCGCGAGCTCCTACGAGCAGTACTTC. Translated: CASSPGTFASSYEQYF. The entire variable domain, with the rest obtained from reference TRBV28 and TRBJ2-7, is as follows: DVKVTQSSRYLVKRTGEKVFLECVQDMDHENMFWYRQDPGLGLRLIYFSYDVKMKEKGDIPEGYSVSREKKERFSLILESASTNQTSMYLCASSPGTFASSYEQYFGPGTRLTVT.

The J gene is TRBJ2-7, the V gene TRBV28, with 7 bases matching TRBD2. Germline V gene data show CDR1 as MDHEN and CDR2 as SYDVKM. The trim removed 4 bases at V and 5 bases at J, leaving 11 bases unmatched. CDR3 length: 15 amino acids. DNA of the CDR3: TGTGCCAGCAGTTCCATAGCGGGTATAAATAACGAGCAGTACTTC. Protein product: CASSSIAGINNEQYF. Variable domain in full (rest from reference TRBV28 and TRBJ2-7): DVKVTQSSRYLVKRTGEKVFLECVQDMDHENMFWYRQDPGLGLRLIYFSYDVKMKEKGDIPEGYSVSREKKERFSLILESASTNQTSMYLCASSSIAGINNEQYFGPGTRLTVT.

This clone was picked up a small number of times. CDR3 region: CASSLEGLRTRKLFF. For the CDR3, the DNA is TGTGCCAGCAGCTTGGAGGGACTGAGGACGCGAAAACTGTTTTTT. This chain uses TRBV5-6 with TRBJ1-4; tentatively, D is TRBD1 (5 bases). The germline V and J ends were trimmed by 0 bases and 10 bases, with 16 bases remaining between them. This CDR3 has 15 amino acids. The germline V gene encodes CDR1 SGHDT and CDR2 YYEEEE. Full variable domain (outside the CDR3, taken from reference TRBV5-6 and TRBJ1-4): DAGVTQSPTHLIKTRGQQVTLRCSPKSGHDTVSWYQQALGQGPQFIFQYYEEEERQRGNFPDRFSGHQFPNYSSELNVNALLLGDSALYLCASSLEGLRTRKLFFGSGTQLSVL.

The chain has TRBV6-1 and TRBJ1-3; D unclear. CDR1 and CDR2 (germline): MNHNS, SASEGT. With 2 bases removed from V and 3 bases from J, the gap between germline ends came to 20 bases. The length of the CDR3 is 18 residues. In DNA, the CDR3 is TGTGCCAGCAGTGAAATTCGGCCGTCGGGAGGGTATGGAAACACCATATATTTT. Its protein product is CASSEIRPSGGYGNTIYF.

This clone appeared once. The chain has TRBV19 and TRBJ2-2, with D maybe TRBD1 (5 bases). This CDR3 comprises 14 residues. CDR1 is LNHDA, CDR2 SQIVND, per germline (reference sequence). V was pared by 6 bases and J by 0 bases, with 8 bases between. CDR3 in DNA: TGTGCCAGTAGGGAGACAGCGAACACCGGGGAGCTGTTTTTT. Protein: CASRETANTGELFF.

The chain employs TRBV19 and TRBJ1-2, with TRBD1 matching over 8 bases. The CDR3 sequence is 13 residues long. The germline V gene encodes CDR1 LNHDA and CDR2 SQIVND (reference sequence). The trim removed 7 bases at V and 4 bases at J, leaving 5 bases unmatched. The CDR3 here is CASKRTGLYGYTF. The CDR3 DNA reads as TGTGCCAGTAAAAGGACAGGGCTCTATGGCTACACCTTC.

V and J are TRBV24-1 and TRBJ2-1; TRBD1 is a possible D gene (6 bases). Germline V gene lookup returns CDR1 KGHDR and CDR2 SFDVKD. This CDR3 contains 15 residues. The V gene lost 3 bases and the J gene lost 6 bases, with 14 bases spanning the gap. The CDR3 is CATSDTDRFTNEQFF. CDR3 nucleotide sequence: TGTGCCACCAGTGATACTGACAGGTTCACCAATGAGCAGTTCTTC.

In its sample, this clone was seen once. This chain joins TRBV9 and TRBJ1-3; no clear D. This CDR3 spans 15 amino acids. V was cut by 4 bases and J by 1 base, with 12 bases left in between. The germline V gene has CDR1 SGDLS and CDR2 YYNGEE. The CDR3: CASSPQHKSGNTIYF. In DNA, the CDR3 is TGTGCCAGCAGCCCCCAACATAAGTCTGGAAACACCATATATTTT. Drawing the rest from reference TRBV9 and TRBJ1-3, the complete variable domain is DSGVTQTPKHLITATGQRVTLRCSPRSGDLSVYWYQQSLDQGLQFLIQYYNGEERAKGNILERFSAQQFPDLHSELNLSSLELGDSALYFCASSPQHKSGNTIYFGEGSWLTVV.

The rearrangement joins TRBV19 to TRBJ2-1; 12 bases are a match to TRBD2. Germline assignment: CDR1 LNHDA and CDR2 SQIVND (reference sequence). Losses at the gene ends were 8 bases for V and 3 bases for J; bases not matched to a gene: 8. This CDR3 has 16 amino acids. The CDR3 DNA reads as TGTGCCAGTTCAGGGAGGACTAGCGGGAACTACAATGAGCAGTTCTTC. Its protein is CASSGRTSGNYNEQFF.

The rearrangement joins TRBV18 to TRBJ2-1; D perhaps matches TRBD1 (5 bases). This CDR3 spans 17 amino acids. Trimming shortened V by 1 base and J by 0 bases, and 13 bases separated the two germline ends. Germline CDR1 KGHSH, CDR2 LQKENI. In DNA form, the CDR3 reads TGTGCCAGCTCACCACTCCCAGGGCAAAGCTCCTACAATGAGCAGTTCTTC. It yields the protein CASSPLPGQSSYNEQFF.

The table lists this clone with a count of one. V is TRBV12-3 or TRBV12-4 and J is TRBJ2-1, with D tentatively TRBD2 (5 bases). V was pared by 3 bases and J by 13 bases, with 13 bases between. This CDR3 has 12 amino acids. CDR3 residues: CASSLDRTSQFF. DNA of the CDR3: TGTGCCAGCAGTTTGGACCGGACTTCCCAGTTCTTC.

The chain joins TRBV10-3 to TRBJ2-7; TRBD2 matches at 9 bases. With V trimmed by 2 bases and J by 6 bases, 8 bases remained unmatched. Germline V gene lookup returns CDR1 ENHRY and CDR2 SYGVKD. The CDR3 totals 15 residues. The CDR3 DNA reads TGTGCCATCAGTGAGGGGACTAGCCTCATCGGCGAGCAGTACTTC. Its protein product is CAISEGTSLIGEQYF.

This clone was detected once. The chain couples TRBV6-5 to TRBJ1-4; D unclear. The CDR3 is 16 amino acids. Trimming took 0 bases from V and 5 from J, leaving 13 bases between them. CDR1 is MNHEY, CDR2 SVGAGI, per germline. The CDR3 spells CASSYSLQARNEKLFF. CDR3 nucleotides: TGTGCCAGCAGTTACTCTCTGCAGGCCCGAAATGAAAAACTGTTTTTT.

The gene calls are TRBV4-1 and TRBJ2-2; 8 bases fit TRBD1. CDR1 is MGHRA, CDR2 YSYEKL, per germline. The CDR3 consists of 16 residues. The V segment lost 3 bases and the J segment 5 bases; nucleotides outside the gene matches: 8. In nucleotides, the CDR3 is TGCGCCAGCAGCCACCGCCAAAGACAGGGGACCGGGGAGCTGTTTTTT. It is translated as CASSHRQRQGTGELFF.

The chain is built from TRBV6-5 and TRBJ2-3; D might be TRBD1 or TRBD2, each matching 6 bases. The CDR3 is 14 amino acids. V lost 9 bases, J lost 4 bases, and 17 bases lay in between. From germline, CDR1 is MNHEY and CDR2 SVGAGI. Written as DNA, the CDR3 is TGTGCCAGGGGGGCCCGGGAGCGGCCAGATACGCAGTATTTT. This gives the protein CARGARERPDTQYF.

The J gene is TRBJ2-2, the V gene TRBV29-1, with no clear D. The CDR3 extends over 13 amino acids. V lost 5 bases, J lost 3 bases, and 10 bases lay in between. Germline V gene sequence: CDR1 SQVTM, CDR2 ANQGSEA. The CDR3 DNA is TGCAGCGTTCTCCAGGCCGACACCGGGGAGCTGTTTTTT. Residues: CSVLQADTGELFF.

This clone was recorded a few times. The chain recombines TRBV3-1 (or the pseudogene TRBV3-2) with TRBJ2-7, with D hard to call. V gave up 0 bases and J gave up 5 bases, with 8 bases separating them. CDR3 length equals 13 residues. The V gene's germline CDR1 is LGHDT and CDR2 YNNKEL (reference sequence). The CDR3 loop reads CASSQEYWDEQYF. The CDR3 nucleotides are TGTGCCAGCAGCCAAGAGTATTGGGACGAGCAGTACTTC.

CDR3 nucleotide sequence: TGTGCCAGCAGTTATTTGACAGGGAACAATGAGCAGTTCTTC. This translates into CASSYLTGNNEQFF. The chain combines TRBV6-5 with TRBJ2-1, with 7 bases lining up with TRBD1. Germline trimming cut 3 bases from V and 5 bases from J; bases unmatched to any gene: 4. Germline V lookup: CDR1 MNHEY, CDR2 SVGAGI. The CDR3 totals 14 residues.

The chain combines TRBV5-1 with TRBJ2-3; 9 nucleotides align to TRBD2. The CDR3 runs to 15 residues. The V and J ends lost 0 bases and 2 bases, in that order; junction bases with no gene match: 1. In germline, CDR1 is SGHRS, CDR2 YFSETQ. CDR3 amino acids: CASSLASGTTDTQYF. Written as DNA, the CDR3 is TGCGCCAGCAGCTTGGCTAGCGGGACCACAGATACGCAGTATTTT.